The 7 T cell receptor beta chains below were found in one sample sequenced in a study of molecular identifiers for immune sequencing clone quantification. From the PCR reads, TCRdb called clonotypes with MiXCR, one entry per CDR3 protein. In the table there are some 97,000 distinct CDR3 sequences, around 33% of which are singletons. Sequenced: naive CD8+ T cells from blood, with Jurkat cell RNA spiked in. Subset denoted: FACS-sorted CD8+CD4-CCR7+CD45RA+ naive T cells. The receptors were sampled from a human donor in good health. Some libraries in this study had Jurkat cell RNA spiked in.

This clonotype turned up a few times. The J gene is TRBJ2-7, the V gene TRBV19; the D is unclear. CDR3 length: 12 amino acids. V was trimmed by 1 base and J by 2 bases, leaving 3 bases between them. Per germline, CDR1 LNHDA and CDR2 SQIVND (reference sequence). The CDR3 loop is CASSIGPYEQYF. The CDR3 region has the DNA TGTGCCAGTAGTATAGGGCCCTACGAGCAGTACTTC.

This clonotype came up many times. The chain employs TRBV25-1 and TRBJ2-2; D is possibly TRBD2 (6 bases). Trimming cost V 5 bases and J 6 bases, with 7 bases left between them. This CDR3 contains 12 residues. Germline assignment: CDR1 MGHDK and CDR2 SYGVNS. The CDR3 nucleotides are TGTGCCAGCAGTTGGGGGGCCGGGGAGCTGTTTTTT. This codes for CASSWGAGELFF.

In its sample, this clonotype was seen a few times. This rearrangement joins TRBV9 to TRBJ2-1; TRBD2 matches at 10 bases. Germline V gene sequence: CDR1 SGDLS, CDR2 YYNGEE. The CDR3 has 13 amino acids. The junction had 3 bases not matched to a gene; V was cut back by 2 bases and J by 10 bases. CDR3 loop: CASSVNSGREQFF. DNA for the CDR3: TGTGCCAGCAGCGTTAATAGCGGGAGGGAGCAGTTCTTC.

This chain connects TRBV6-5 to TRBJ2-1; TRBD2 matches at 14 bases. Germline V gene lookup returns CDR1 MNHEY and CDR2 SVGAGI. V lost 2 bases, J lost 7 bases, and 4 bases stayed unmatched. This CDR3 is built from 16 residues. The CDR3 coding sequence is TGTGCCAGCAGTTACGATGGGACTAGCGGGAGTAATGAGCAGTTCTTC. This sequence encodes CASSYDGTSGSNEQFF.

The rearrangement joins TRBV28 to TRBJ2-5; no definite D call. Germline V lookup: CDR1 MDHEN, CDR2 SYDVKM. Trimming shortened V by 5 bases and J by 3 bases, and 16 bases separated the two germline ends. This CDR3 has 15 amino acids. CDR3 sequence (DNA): TGTGCCAGCAGTCGTCCGCAGGAGCACAAAGAGACCCAGTACTTC. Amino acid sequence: CASSRPQEHKETQYF.

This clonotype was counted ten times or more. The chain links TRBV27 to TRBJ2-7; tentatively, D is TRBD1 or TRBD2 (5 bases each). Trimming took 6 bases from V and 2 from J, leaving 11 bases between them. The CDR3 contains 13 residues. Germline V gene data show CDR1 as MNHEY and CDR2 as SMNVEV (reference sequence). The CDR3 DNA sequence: TGTGCCAGCAGCCTCGGGGACGCCTACGAGCAGTACTTC. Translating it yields CASSLGDAYEQYF.

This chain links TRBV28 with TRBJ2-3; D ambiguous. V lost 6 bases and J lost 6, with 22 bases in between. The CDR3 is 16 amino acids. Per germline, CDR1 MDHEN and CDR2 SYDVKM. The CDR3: CASRLGFRRVGDTQYF. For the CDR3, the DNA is TGTGCCAGCAGGTTAGGTTTTCGAAGGGTCGGGGATACGCAGTATTTT.